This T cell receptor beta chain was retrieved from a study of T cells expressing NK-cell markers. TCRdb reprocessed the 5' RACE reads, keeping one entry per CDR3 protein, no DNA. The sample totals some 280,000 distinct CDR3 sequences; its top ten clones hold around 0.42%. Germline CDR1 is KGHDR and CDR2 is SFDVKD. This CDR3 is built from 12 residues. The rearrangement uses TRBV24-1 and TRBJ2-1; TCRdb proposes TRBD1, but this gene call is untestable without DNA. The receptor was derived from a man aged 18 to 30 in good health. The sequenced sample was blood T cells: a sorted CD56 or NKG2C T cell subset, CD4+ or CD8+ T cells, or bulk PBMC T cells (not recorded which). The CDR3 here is CATSLGANEQFF.